This entry lists 27 T cell receptor beta chains sequenced from one sample in a study of cytomegalovirus exposure and HLA in healthy donors. Use of 60 Vbeta and 13 Jbeta primers characterized the PCR. Profiled with immunoSEQ multiplex PCR; TCRdb holds only in-frame clones, not every one. The table lists about 250,000 clones, roughly 70% of them singletons. The material sequenced was PBMCs. These receptors all come from a female donor in good health and CMV-seronegative.

The V and J genes are TRBV7-3 and TRBJ2-2; D not resolved. This CDR3 region has 13 residues. CDR1 and CDR2 from the germline V gene are SGHTA and FQGTGA. Trimming stripped 5 bases from V and 3 bases from J, with 7 bases between. CDR3 DNA: TGTGCCAGCAGCAAAACGGACACCGGGGAGCTGTTTTTT. Translating it yields CASSKTDTGELFF.

CDR3 sequence: CASSLSGGRNEQFF. The CDR3 region has the DNA TGTGCCAGCAGCCTTAGCGGGGGCAGGAATGAGCAGTTCTTC. V gene TRBV5-8 combines with J gene TRBJ2-1, with TRBD2 matching over 9 bases. Germline loops: CDR1 SGHTS, CDR2 YDEGEE. The CDR3 sequence is 14 residues long. V lost 4 bases and J lost 7; bases outside the gene matches: 6.

In its sample, this clone was seen a few times. V gene TRBV28 combines with J gene TRBJ1-1; D may be TRBD1 (5 bases). V lost 4 bases to trimming and J lost 11 bases, with 14 bases between them. The CDR3 spans 12 residues. CDR1 is MDHEN, CDR2 SYDVKM, per germline. CDR3 in amino acids: CASSSFPRDAFF. The CDR3 DNA reads as TGTGCCAGCAGTTCCTTCCCCAGGGATGCTTTCTTT.

About this clone: Germline is not matched at one junction end, which may reflect a read error. The CDR3 loop is CASSRGDRQFF. The DNA for the CDR3 is TGTGCCAGCAGCAGGGGGGACAGGCAATTCTTC. The V and J genes are TRBV6-5 and TRBJ2-7; TRBD1 matches 8 bases. This CDR3 is built from 11 residues. The germline gives CDR1 MNHEY, CDR2 SVGAGI.

The chain recombines TRBV7-9 with TRBJ2-1; possible D gene TRBD2, 5 bases. CDR1 is SEHNR and CDR2 is FQNEAQ in the germline V gene (reference sequence). V lost 2 bases, J lost 7 bases, and 18 bases lay in between. The CDR3 covers 16 residues. Here the CDR3 DNA reads TGTGCCAGCAGCTTAATGGTTCAGCGCGGGCAAAATGAGCAGTTCTTC. Translation gives CASSLMVQRGQNEQFF.

The CDR3 protein is CASSMSGVMNTEAFF. The CDR3 bases are TGTGCCAGTAGTATGTCGGGAGTTATGAACACTGAAGCTTTCTTT. The rearrangement links TRBV19 to TRBJ1-1, with D hard to call. The V gene's germline CDR1 is LNHDA and CDR2 SQIVND (reference sequence). V was trimmed by 3 bases and J by 0 bases, leaving 11 bases between them. This CDR3 region has 15 residues.

The chain's CDR3 is CASSVTGGRDNYGYTF. In DNA form, the CDR3 reads TGTGCCAGCAGTGTTACAGGGGGCAGAGATAACTATGGCTACACCTTC. The chain joins TRBV2 to TRBJ1-2; 9 bases are shared with TRBD1. Germline V lookup: CDR1 SNHLY, CDR2 FYNNEI. The junction had 7 bases not matched to a gene; V was cut back by 4 bases and J by 1 base. This CDR3 is 16 amino acids long.

This chain links TRBV9 with TRBJ2-1; 11 nucleotides align to TRBD2. Germline values: CDR1 SGDLS, CDR2 YYNGEE. With 3 bases clipped from V and 7 bases from J, the junction kept 12 bases outside the gene matches. The CDR3 length is 17 residues. In DNA form, the CDR3 reads TGTGCCAGCAGCGCCCTACCGCGACTAGCGGGATGGAATGAGCAGTTCTTC. It encodes CASSALPRLAGWNEQFF.

J is TRBJ2-4 and V is TRBV4-1; D uncertain. Trimming shortened V by 4 bases and J by 7 bases, and 11 bases separated the two germline ends. The CDR3 contains 13 residues. Germline-derived CDR1 and CDR2 are MGHRA and YSYEKL. The CDR3 loop is CASSLLPENIQYF. The CDR3 nucleotides are TGCGCCAGCAGCCTCCTCCCGGAGAACATTCAGTACTTC.

CDR3 sequence reads: CATSRVRDSSYNEQFF. The CDR3 DNA follows: TGTGCCACCAGCAGAGTTCGGGATAGTTCCTACAATGAGCAGTTCTTC. The chain carries TRBV15 and TRBJ2-1; possibly TRBD2 for D (5 bases). Germline V gives CDR1 LNHNV, CDR2 YYDKDF (reference sequence). This CDR3 spans 16 amino acids. Trimming left V 1 base short and J 1 base short, with 11 bases between.

This clone was counted between two and nine times. The chain employs TRBV7-2 and TRBJ1-5; the D gene is possibly TRBD1 (6 bases). Germline V gene data show CDR1 as SGHTA and CDR2 as FQGNSA. The length of the CDR3 is 14 residues. V gave up 5 bases and J gave up 6 bases, with 14 bases separating them. CDR3 in amino acids: CASSPRQGIQPQHF. CDR3 nucleotides: TGTGCCAGCAGCCCCCGGCAGGGGATTCAGCCCCAGCATTTT. Variable domain in full (rest from reference TRBV7-2 and TRBJ1-5): GAGVSQSPSNKVTEKGKDVELRCDPISGHTALYWYRQSLGQGLEFLIYFQGNSAPDKSGLPSDRFSAERTGGSVSTLTIQRTQQEDSAVYLCASSPRQGIQPQHFGDGTRLSIL.

The chain combines TRBV12-5 with TRBJ1-1, with TRBD1 matching 7 bases. The V gene end was trimmed by 4 bases and the J gene end by 3 bases; junction bases not matched to a gene: 8. The CDR3 totals 15 residues. CDR1 is LGHNT, CDR2 FRNRAP, per germline. The CDR3: CASGSNRGGDTEAFF. The CDR3 DNA reads TGTGCTAGTGGTTCGAACAGGGGAGGAGACACTGAAGCTTTCTTT. Full variable domain (remainder filled in from reference TRBV12-5 and TRBJ1-1): DARVTQTPRHKVTEMGQEVTMRCQPILGHNTVFWYRQTMMQGLELLAYFRNRAPLDDSGMPKDRFSAEMPDATLATLKIQPSEPRDSAVYFCASGSNRGGDTEAFFGQGTRLTVV.

The genes are TRBV11-2 and TRBJ1-1; D gene uncertain. From germline, CDR1 is SGHAT and CDR2 FQNNGV. V lost 1 base and J lost 1, with 10 bases in between. The length of the CDR3 is 15 residues. CDR3 loop: CASSLGRPANTEAFF. CDR3 nucleotide sequence: TGTGCCAGCAGCTTAGGCAGGCCAGCGAACACTGAAGCTTTCTTT. The full variable domain, its missing parts supplied by reference TRBV11-2 and TRBJ1-1, is EAGVAQSPRYKIIEKRQSVAFWCNPISGHATLYWYQQILGQGPKLLIQFQNNGVVDDSQLPKDRFSAERLKGVDSTLKIQPAKLEDSAVYLCASSLGRPANTEAFFGQGTRLTVV.

There are a few counts of this clone. Compared with germline, one end of the junction differs, possibly owing to a read error. The chain joins TRBV7-9 to TRBJ2-2; no clear D gene. Germline CDR1 is SEHNR and CDR2 is FQNEAQ (reference sequence). CDR3 length: 13 residues. CDR3 region: CSSSTLASGELFF. CDR3 bases: TGTTCCAGCAGCACCTTGGCATCCGGGGAGCTGTTTTTT.

This chain joins TRBV7-9 and TRBJ1-1, with D uncertain. The CDR3 has 13 residues. V was shortened by 1 base and J by 1 base, with 4 bases between the two germline ends. Germline V CDR1 and CDR2: SEHNR, FQNEAQ (reference sequence). As DNA, the CDR3 is TGTGCCAGCAGCTTAGACAGGAACACTGAAGCTTTCTTT. It specifies CASSLDRNTEAFF.

This clone has just one count. The rearrangement uses TRBV2 and TRBJ1-3; no clear D. Germline values: CDR1 SNHLY, CDR2 FYNNEI. The CDR3 is 12 residues long. Trimming removed 5 bases at V and 1 base at J, with 3 bases between. CDR3 in DNA: TGTGCCAGCAGTTTATCTGGAAACACCATATATTTT. Amino acids: CASSLSGNTIYF.

The chain recombines TRBV25-1 with TRBJ2-1; 11 bases line up with TRBD1. The trim removed 4 bases at V and 4 bases at J, leaving 6 bases unmatched. Per germline, CDR1 MGHDK and CDR2 SYGVNS. The CDR3 consists of 16 residues. The chain's CDR3 is CASSASGTGGYNEQFF. CDR3 nucleotides: TGTGCCAGCAGTGCGTCCGGGACAGGGGGGTACAATGAGCAGTTCTTC.

The chain links TRBV2 to TRBJ2-7, with unresolved D. Trimming took 1 base from V and 2 from J, leaving 6 bases between them. The CDR3 runs 13 residues. Per the germline V gene, CDR1 is SNHLY and CDR2 is FYNNEI. The CDR3 is CASSEVAPYEQYF. In DNA form, the CDR3 reads TGTGCCAGCAGTGAAGTGGCCCCCTACGAGCAGTACTTC.

The chain carries TRBV7-9 and TRBJ2-5; D perhaps matches TRBD2 (5 bases). Per the germline V gene, CDR1 is SEHNR and CDR2 is FQNEAQ (reference sequence). Trimming took 5 bases from V and 13 from J, leaving 17 bases between them. The CDR3 consists of 12 residues. The DNA for the CDR3 is TGTGCCAGCAGCCCACGCACAGAGGGTGGGTACTTC. Translation: CASSPRTEGGYF.

This chain joins TRBV5-1 and TRBJ2-5; 8 nucleotides align to TRBD2. This CDR3 is built from 17 residues. Germline V gene lookup returns CDR1 SGHRS and CDR2 YFSETQ. J was trimmed by 3 bases and V by 2 bases; bases with no gene match: 12. CDR3 sequence (DNA): TGCGCCAGCAGCTTCCTTCAAGCGGGAGATATAAAAGAGACCCAGTACTTC. Its protein product is CASSFLQAGDIKETQYF. The full variable domain, in which reference TRBV5-1 and TRBJ2-5 provide the parts outside the CDR3, is KAGVTQTPRYLIKTRGQQVTLSCSPISGHRSVSWYQQTPGQGLQFLFEYFSETQRNKGNFPGRFSGRQFSNSRSEMNVSTLELGDSALYLCASSFLQAGDIKETQYFGPGTRLLVL.

The chain employs TRBV2 and TRBJ2-2, with D perhaps TRBD2 (5 bases). Germline assignment: CDR1 SNHLY and CDR2 FYNNEI. The CDR3 spans 15 residues. The V and J ends lost 0 bases and 7 bases respectively, with 12 bases between them. CDR3 sequence: CASSEAPSPGGELFF. The CDR3 nucleotides read TGTGCCAGCAGTGAAGCCCCTAGCCCAGGCGGGGAGCTGTTTTTT.

CDR3 bases: TGTGCCAGCAGCGCCCCGGGGAGCGGGAGGAGTCAAGAGACCCAGTACTTC. Protein product: CASSAPGSGRSQETQYF. The chain employs TRBV9 and TRBJ2-5, with 9 nucleotides matching TRBD2. This CDR3 is built from 17 residues. Germline assignment: CDR1 SGDLS and CDR2 YYNGEE. The junction had 11 bases not matched to a gene; V was cut back by 3 bases and J by 2 bases.

On this clone itself: The sample contains more than one DNA sequence encoding this CDR3. V and J are TRBV1 and TRBJ2-7; the table's TRBD2 call for D was not verified on the DNA. TRBV1 is listed as a pseudogene. The CDR3 spans 17 residues. The CDR3 sequence is CTSRPGLAGGKAYEQYF. The CDR3 DNA sequence: TGCACCAGCAGACCGGGACTAGCGGGAGGGAAGGCCTACGAGCAGTACTTC.

The chain's CDR3 is CASSLSGVHEQYF. The CDR3 region has the DNA TGTGCCAGCAGCCTTAGCGGAGTGCACGAGCAGTACTTC. V gene TRBV5-4 combines with J gene TRBJ2-7; D is possibly TRBD2 (6 bases). The CDR3 is made up of 13 amino acids. Germline CDR1 and CDR2: SGHNT and YYREEE (reference sequence). Trimming pared 4 bases from V and 5 bases from J, leaving 13 bases between.

The CDR3 DNA reads as TGTGCCAGCAGCCCGGGGGCCTACGAGCAGTACTTC. Encoded protein: CASSPGAYEQYF. This chain joins TRBV14 and TRBJ2-7; the D gene is possibly TRBD2 (6 bases). The CDR3 is 12 amino acids. The germline gives CDR1 SGHDN, CDR2 FVKESK. Between the trimmed V and J ends, which lost 4 bases and 2 bases, there was a span of 6 bases.

The J gene is TRBJ1-2, the V gene TRBV19; TRBD1 aligns across 7 bases. There are 12 residues in the CDR3. CDR1 and CDR2 from the germline V gene are LNHDA and SQIVND (reference sequence). V lost 5 bases, J lost 7 bases, and 4 bases stayed unmatched. CDR3 region: CASSADRAGYTF. In nucleotides, the CDR3 is TGTGCCAGTAGTGCAGACAGGGCTGGCTACACCTTC. Combining the CDR3 with reference TRBV19 and TRBJ1-2 gives the whole variable domain DGGITQSPKYLFRKEGQNVTLSCEQNLNHDAMYWYRQDPGQGLRLIYYSQIVNDFQKGDIAEGYSVSREKKESFPLTVTSAQKNPTAFYLCASSADRAGYTFGSGTRLTVV.

As regards this clone: Other nucleotide sequences in the sample specify the same CDR3. V gene TRBV11-2 combines with J gene TRBJ2-5; 8 bases are a match to TRBD2. CDR3 length: 13 residues. Unmatched junction bases numbered 4, after V lost 6 bases and J lost 4 bases. Germline values: CDR1 SGHAT, CDR2 FQNNGV. The CDR3, as DNA: TGTGCCAGCAGTCCGGGACTAGGAGAGACCCAGTACTTC. Protein: CASSPGLGETQYF.